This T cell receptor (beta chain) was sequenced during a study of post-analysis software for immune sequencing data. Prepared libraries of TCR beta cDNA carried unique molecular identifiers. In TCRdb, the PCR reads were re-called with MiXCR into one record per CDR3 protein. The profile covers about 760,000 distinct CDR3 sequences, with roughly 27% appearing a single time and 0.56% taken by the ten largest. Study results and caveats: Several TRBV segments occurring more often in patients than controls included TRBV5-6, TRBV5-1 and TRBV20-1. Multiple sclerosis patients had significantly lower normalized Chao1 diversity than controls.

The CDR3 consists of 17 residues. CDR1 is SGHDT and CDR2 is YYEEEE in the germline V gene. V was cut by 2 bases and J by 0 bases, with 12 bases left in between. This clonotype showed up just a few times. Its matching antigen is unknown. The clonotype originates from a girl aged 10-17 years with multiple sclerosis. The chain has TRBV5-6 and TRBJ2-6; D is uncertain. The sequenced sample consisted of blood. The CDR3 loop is CASSFRTMASGANVLTF. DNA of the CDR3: TGTGCCAGCAGCTTTAGAACCATGGCCTCTGGGGCCAACGTCCTGACTTTC.